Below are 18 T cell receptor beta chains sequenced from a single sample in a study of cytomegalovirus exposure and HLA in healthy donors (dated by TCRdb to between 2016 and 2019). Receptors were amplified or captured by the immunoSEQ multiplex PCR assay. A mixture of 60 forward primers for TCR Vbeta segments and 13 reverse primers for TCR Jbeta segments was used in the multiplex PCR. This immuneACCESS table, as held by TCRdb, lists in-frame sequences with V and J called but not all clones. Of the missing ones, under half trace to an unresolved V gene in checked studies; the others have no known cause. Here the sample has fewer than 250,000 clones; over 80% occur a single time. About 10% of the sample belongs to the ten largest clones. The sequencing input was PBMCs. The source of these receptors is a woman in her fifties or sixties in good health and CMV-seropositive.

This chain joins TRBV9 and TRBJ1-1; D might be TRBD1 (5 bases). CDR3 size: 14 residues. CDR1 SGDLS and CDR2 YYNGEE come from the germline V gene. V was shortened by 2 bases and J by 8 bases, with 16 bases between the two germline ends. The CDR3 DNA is TGTGCCAGCAGCGTGGGGCCCGATCCTTCAGAAGCTTTCTTT. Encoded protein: CASSVGPDPSEAFF.

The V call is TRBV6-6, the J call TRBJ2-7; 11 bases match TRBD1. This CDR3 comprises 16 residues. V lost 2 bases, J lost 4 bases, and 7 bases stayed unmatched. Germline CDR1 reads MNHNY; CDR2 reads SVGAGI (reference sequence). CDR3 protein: CASSYGQDRGLYEQYF. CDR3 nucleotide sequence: TGTGCCAGCAGTTACGGTCAGGACAGGGGGCTGTACGAGCAGTACTTC.

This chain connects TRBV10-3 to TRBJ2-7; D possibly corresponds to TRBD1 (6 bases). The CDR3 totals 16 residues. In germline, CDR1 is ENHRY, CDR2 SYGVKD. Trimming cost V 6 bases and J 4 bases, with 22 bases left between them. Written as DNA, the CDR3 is TGTGCCATCAGCGAACAGCAGCCGGGACATCATTACGAGCAGTACTTC. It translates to CAISEQQPGHHYEQYF.

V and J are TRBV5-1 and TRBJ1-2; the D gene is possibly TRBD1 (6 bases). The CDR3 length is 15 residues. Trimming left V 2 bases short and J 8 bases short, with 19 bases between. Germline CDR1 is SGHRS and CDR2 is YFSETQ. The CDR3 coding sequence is TGCGCCAGCAGCTTAAACAGGGCTGGGGCGGAGGGCTACACCTTC. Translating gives CASSLNRAGAEGYTF.

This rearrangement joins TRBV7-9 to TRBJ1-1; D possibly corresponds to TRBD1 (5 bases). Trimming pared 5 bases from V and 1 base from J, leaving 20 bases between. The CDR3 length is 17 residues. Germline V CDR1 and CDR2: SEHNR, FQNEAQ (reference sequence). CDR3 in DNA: TGTGCCAGCAGCCCCCTTGACAGTATAGTCTGGAACACTGAAGCTTTCTTT. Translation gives CASSPLDSIVWNTEAFF.

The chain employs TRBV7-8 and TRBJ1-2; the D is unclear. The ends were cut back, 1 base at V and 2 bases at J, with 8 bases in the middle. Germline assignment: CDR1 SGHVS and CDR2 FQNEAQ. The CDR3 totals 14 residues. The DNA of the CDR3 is TGTGCCAGCAGCTTAGGGAGATTAAACTATGGCTACACCTTC. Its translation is CASSLGRLNYGYTF.

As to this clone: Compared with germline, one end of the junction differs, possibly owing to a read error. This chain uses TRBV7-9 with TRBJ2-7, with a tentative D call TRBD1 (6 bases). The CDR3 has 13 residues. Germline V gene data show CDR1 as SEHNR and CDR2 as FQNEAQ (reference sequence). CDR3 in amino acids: CSSRTTGGYEQYF. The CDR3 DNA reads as TGTTCCAGCAGAACGACAGGCGGGTACGAGCAGTACTTC.

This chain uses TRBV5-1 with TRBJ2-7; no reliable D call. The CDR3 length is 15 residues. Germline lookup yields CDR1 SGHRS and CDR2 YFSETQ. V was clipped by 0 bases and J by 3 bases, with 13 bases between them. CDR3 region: CASSLGVQAYYEQYF. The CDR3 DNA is TGCGCCAGCAGCTTGGGGGTCCAGGCCTACTACGAGCAGTACTTC.

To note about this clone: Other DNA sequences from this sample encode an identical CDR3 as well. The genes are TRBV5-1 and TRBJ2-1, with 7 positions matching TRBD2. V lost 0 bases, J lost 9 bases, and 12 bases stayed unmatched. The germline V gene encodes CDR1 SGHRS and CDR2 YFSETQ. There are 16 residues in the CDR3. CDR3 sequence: CASSLGLAGPTGEQFF. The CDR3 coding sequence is TGCGCCAGCAGCTTGGGGTTAGCGGGCCCGACGGGTGAGCAGTTCTTC. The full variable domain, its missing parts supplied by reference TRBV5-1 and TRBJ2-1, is KAGVTQTPRYLIKTRGQQVTLSCSPISGHRSVSWYQQTPGQGLQFLFEYFSETQRNKGNFPGRFSGRQFSNSRSEMNVSTLELGDSALYLCASSLGLAGPTGEQFFGPGTRLTVL.

The CDR3 spells CASSPNLGGQEAFF. The CDR3 nucleotides are TGTGCCAGCTCACCCAACCTGGGGGGACAGGAGGCTTTCTTT. V gene TRBV18 combines with J gene TRBJ1-1; 8 nucleotides line up with TRBD1. This CDR3 spans 14 amino acids. The V and J ends lost 3 bases and 11 bases, in that order; junction bases with no gene match: 11. Germline V gene lookup returns CDR1 KGHSH and CDR2 LQKENI.

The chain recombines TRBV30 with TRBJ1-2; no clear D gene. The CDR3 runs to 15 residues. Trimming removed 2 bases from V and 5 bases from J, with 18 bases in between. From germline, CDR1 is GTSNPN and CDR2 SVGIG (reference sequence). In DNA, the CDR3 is TGTGCCTGGAGTATCACCCTGGGTTCTAGGTATGGCTACACCTTC. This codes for CAWSITLGSRYGYTF.

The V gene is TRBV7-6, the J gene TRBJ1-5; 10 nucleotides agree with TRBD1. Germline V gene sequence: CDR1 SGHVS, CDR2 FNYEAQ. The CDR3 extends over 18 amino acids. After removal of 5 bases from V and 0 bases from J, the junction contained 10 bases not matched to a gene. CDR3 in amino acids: CASSPRRRDRGSNQPQHF. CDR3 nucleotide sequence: TGTGCCAGCAGCCCGAGGCGCCGGGACAGGGGTAGCAATCAGCCCCAGCATTTT.

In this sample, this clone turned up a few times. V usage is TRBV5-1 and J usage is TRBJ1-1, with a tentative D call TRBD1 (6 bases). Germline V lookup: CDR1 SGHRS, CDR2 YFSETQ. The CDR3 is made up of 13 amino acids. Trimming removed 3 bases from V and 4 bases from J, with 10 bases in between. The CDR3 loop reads CASSSRGSTEAFF. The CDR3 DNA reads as TGCGCCAGCAGCTCTAGGGGGTCCACTGAAGCTTTCTTT.

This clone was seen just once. The CDR3 coding sequence is TGTGCCAGCAGTCGACAGGGATCTGGCTACACCTTC. Protein sequence: CASSRQGSGYTF. The chain links TRBV6-6 to TRBJ1-2; 7 bases agree with TRBD1. This CDR3 contains 12 residues. The germline CDR1 and CDR2 sequences are MNHNY and SVGAGI (reference sequence). The V segment lost 5 bases and the J segment 7 bases; nucleotides outside the gene matches: 4.

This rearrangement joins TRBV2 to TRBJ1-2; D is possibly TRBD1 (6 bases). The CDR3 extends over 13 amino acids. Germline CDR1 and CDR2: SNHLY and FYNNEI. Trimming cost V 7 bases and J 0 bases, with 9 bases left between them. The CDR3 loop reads CASTDRANYGYTF. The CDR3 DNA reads TGTGCCAGCACGGACAGAGCTAACTATGGCTACACCTTC.

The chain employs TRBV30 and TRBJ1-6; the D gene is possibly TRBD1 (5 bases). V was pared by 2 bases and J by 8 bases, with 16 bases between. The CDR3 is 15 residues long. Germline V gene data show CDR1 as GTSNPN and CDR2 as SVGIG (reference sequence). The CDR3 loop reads CAWSSLDSKDSPLHF. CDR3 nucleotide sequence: TGTGCCTGGAGTTCCCTCGACAGCAAGGATTCACCCCTCCACTTT.

In DNA form, the CDR3 reads TGTGCCAGCAGCTTAGCCGGAGGGGTCTCGACAGATACGCAGTATTTT. Residues: CASSLAGGVSTDTQYF. V is TRBV7-6 and J is TRBJ2-3, with D maybe TRBD2 (6 bases). The germline V gene has CDR1 SGHVS and CDR2 FNYEAQ. The germline V and J ends were trimmed by 0 bases and 3 bases, with 13 bases remaining between them. The CDR3 totals 16 residues.

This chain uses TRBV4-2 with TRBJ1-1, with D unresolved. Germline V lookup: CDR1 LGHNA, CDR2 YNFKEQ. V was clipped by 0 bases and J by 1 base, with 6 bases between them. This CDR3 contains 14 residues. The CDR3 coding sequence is TGTGCCAGCAGCCAAGATGCAGAGAACACTGAAGCTTTCTTT. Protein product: CASSQDAENTEAFF.